Below, 26 T cell receptor beta chains from the same sample are listed, as sequenced in a study of T cells in Graves' hyperthyroidism and ophthalmopathy (dated by TCRdb to about 2019). The library was obtained by multiplex PCR. TCRdb records Illumina HiSeq 2000 as the sequencer. The TCR beta CDR3 regions were amplified from the RNA transcripts. A first-round RT-PCR of the TCR CDR3 used the HTBI primer set with the Qiagen OneStep RT-PCR kit. The public reads were run again by TCRdb, first through fastp at Q25 and then through MiXCR, and only productive beta chains were kept. Each entry is one CDR3 protein sequence, shown with its most common DNA and genes. The table for this sample lists over 650,000 distinct CDR3 sequences; about 17% of them were counted only once. The ten most abundant clones make up approximately 8.4% of the sample. Input material: blood. All receptors come from a man aged 18 to 29 with Graves' hyperthyroidism.

CDR3 amino acids: CASRLGTGGSEQYF. CDR3 bases: TGTGCCAGCAGATTGGGGACAGGGGGCTCCGAGCAGTACTTC. The V gene is TRBV3-1, the J gene TRBJ2-7, with 12 positions matching TRBD1. Germline V gene data show CDR1 as LGHDT and CDR2 as YNNKEL (reference sequence). With V trimmed by 6 bases and J by 6 bases, 6 bases remained unmatched. This CDR3 contains 14 residues.

As regards this clonotype: A much larger clone lies one base from this, so it may be a read error. The rearrangement uses TRBV28 and TRBJ2-1; either TRBD1 or TRBD2 may supply D (5 bases each). Germline V gene lookup returns CDR1 MDHEN and CDR2 SYDVKM. This CDR3 is built from 14 residues. CDR3 region: CAGSPLGESNEQFF. Written as DNA, the CDR3 is TGTGCCGGCAGCCCGTTGGGGGAGTCTAATGAGCAGTTCTTC.

This clonotype was observed a few times. The gene calls are TRBV4-2 and TRBJ2-5, with TRBD2 matching 10 bases. Germline V CDR1 and CDR2: LGHNA, YNFKEQ. This CDR3 contains 15 residues. V lost 2 bases and J lost 4; bases outside the gene matches: 4. The DNA for the CDR3 is TGTGCCAGCAGCCAATTGGCTAGCGGGAGAGAGACCCAGTACTTC. The encoded protein is CASSQLASGRETQYF.

This clonotype came up many times. The genes are TRBV2 and TRBJ1-2, with a tentative D call TRBD1 (5 bases). This CDR3 is built from 12 residues. With 2 bases removed from V and 8 bases from J, the gap between germline ends came to 9 bases. Germline lookup yields CDR1 SNHLY and CDR2 FYNNEI. In DNA form, the CDR3 reads TGTGCCAGCAGTGAAACGGGGCGGGGCTACACCTTC. As protein: CASSETGRGYTF.

This clonotype is a singleton in its sample. This chain links TRBV27 with TRBJ1-5; D remains unclear. This CDR3 region has 13 residues. V lost 3 bases, J lost 7 bases, and 10 bases lay in between. The germline V gene encodes CDR1 MNHEY and CDR2 SMNVEV (reference sequence). The CDR3 here is CASSLKVLQPQHF. The DNA of the CDR3 is TGTGCCAGCAGTTTGAAAGTTCTACAGCCCCAGCATTTT.

About this clonotype itself: An end of the junction does not agree with germline; a read error may underlie this. The chain uses TRBV20-1 and TRBJ2-1; weak D call: TRBD1 (6 bases). Germline assignment: CDR1 DFQATT and CDR2 SNEGSKA (reference sequence). CDR3 length equals 15 residues. The CDR3 loop is CSARSGQWSYNEQSF. The DNA of the CDR3 is TGCAGTGCTAGATCTGGACAGTGGTCCTACAATGAGCAGTCCTTC.

At least ten counts were recorded for this clonotype. The V and J genes are TRBV18 and TRBJ2-7, with D hard to call. V was pared by 3 bases and J by 2 bases, with 11 bases between. The CDR3 loop spans 14 amino acids. The germline CDR1 and CDR2 sequences are KGHSH and LQKENI. The CDR3: CASSPLRTAYEQYF. CDR3 DNA sequence: TGTGCCAGCTCACCGCTCAGGACCGCCTACGAGCAGTACTTC.

The sample holds many counts of this clonotype. CDR3 sequence: CASSSGVRDIPYEQYF. In DNA, the CDR3 is TGTGCCAGCAGTTCGGGCGTCCGGGACATCCCCTACGAGCAGTACTTC. This chain links TRBV28 with TRBJ2-7; TRBD1 might be the D (6 bases). Germline V gives CDR1 MDHEN, CDR2 SYDVKM. CDR3 length: 16 residues. The V end lost 4 bases, the J end lost 2 bases, and 18 bases lay between the germline ends.

Ten or more counts support this clonotype. The chain carries TRBV28 and TRBJ2-5, with 11 bases lining up with TRBD1. V dropped 3 bases and J dropped 1; count of bases not matched to a gene: 10. CDR1 and CDR2 (germline): MDHEN, SYDVKM. The CDR3 is made up of 18 amino acids. CDR3 amino acids: CASSLSGTGTGGQETQYF. CDR3 bases: TGTGCCAGCAGTTTGTCGGGTACCGGGACAGGGGGCCAAGAGACCCAGTACTTC.

This chain links TRBV7-8 with TRBJ1-5; TRBD1 is a possible D gene (6 bases). Deletions cut 6 bases from V and 4 bases from J, with 16 bases between. This CDR3 contains 15 residues. The germline V gene encodes CDR1 SGHVS and CDR2 FQNEAQ. The CDR3 protein is CASSSDRPINQPQHF. The CDR3 nucleotides are TGTGCCAGCAGTTCCGACAGGCCGATAAATCAGCCCCAGCATTTT.

A few counts support this clonotype. The chain is built from TRBV7-2 and TRBJ2-7, with TRBD1 matching over 7 bases. The CDR3 is 15 amino acids. CDR1 SGHTA and CDR2 FQGNSA come from the germline V gene. The V and J ends lost 4 bases and 1 base, in that order; junction bases with no gene match: 7. CDR3 bases: TGTGCCAGCAGCTCTGGACAGGTCGCATCCTACGAGCAGTACTTC. Its protein is CASSSGQVASYEQYF.

This sequence joins TRBV7-9 and TRBJ2-7, with 7 bases aligning to TRBD1. The CDR3 sequence is 14 residues long. Germline lookup yields CDR1 SEHNR and CDR2 FQNEAQ (reference sequence). J was trimmed by 3 bases and V by 6 bases; bases with no gene match: 8. The CDR3 coding sequence is TGTGCCAGCAGTTCCCCGGGACAGCACTACGAGCAGTACTTC. Encoded protein: CASSSPGQHYEQYF.

The chain carries TRBV29-1 and TRBJ2-5; D not certain. Germline V gene sequence: CDR1 SQVTM, CDR2 ANQGSEA. The V gene lost 4 bases and the J gene lost 5 bases, with 11 bases spanning the gap. The CDR3 contains 12 residues. The CDR3 sequence: CSVVEDWETQYF. Here the CDR3 DNA reads TGCAGCGTTGTTGAGGATTGGGAGACCCAGTACTTC.

This clonotype was detected many times. DNA for the CDR3: TGTGCGGGGGGAAAGCGGGATACAGATACGCAGTATTTT. Translated: CAGGKRDTDTQYF. The J gene is TRBJ2-3, the V gene TRBV30, with 7 bases matching TRBD2. This CDR3 spans 13 amino acids. Germline CDR1 and CDR2: GTSNPN and SVGIG (reference sequence).

In its sample, this clonotype was seen many times. This chain uses TRBV28 with TRBJ2-1; the D is unclear. This CDR3 has 15 amino acids. The germline V gene encodes CDR1 MDHEN and CDR2 SYDVKM. Deletions cut 2 bases from V and 0 bases from J, with 8 bases between. The CDR3 DNA is TGTGCCAGCAGTTTACGTCCGAGCTCCTACAATGAGCAGTTCTTC. Translating it yields CASSLRPSSYNEQFF.

This clonotype showed up many times. This rearrangement joins TRBV28 to TRBJ2-3; 10 bases agree with TRBD1. The trim removed 6 bases at V and 3 bases at J, leaving 12 bases unmatched. CDR3 length equals 17 residues. Germline CDR1 and CDR2: MDHEN and SYDVKM. CDR3 coding DNA: TGTGCCAGCAGCTTGATCACTGCGGGACAGGGGACAGATACGCAGTATTTT. Protein product: CASSLITAGQGTDTQYF.

This clonotype was detected only once. This chain links TRBV2 with TRBJ2-1, with D maybe TRBD2 (7 bases). CDR1 is SNHLY, CDR2 FYNNEI, per germline. Trimming stripped 2 bases from V and 7 bases from J, with 15 bases between. The CDR3 is 15 residues long. CDR3 in amino acids: CASSESSGGRNEQFF. For the CDR3, the DNA is TGTGCCAGCAGTGAATCATCGGGGGGCCGAAATGAGCAGTTCTTC.

Only a few counts were recorded for this clonotype. J is TRBJ2-7 and V is TRBV12-3 or TRBV12-4; D unresolved. The V end lost 5 bases, the J end lost 1 base, and 12 bases lay between the germline ends. CDR3 length: 14 amino acids. CDR3 in DNA: TGTGCCAGCAGTCTGAGTGGGAAGTCCTACGAGCAGTACTTC. This encodes CASSLSGKSYEQYF.

This CDR3 is CASALGGGGIYTF. Written as DNA, the CDR3 is TGTGCTAGTGCCCTGGGGGGCGGAGGTATTTACACCTTC. V and J are TRBV12-5 and TRBJ1-2; D may be TRBD1 (6 bases). Looked up from germline, CDR1 is LGHNT and CDR2 is FRNRAP. Between the trimmed V and J ends, which lost 7 bases and 11 bases, there was a span of 20 bases. The CDR3 spans 13 residues.

The rearrangement uses TRBV18 and TRBJ1-1; D not certain. With 3 bases removed from V and 4 bases from J, the gap between germline ends came to 9 bases. The CDR3 has 13 residues. Germline V gene lookup returns CDR1 KGHSH and CDR2 LQKENI. CDR3 DNA: TGTGCCAGCTCACCCTCGCTGTCCACTGAAGCTTTCTTT. Encoded protein: CASSPSLSTEAFF. Based on the CDR3 plus reference TRBV18 and TRBJ1-1, the full variable domain is NAGVMQNPRHLVRRRGQEARLRCSPMKGHSHVYWYRQLPEEGLKFMVYLQKENIIDESGMPKERFSAEFPKEGPSILRIQQVVRGDSAAYFCASSPSLSTEAFFGQGTRLTVV.

The chain joins TRBV10-3 to TRBJ2-1; 10 bases match TRBD2. CDR3 size: 16 residues. V lost 4 bases to trimming and J lost 9 bases; unmatched junction nucleotides: 12. Germline values: CDR1 ENHRY, CDR2 SYGVKD. CDR3 region: CAISGSGTSAFTEQFF. The DNA for the CDR3 is TGTGCCATCAGTGGGTCCGGGACTAGCGCATTTACTGAGCAGTTCTTC.

This chain connects TRBV7-9 to TRBJ1-4, with D possibly being TRBD1 (5 bases). CDR1 is SEHNR, CDR2 FQNEAQ, per germline (reference sequence). With 6 bases removed from V and 8 bases from J, the gap between germline ends came to 16 bases. The CDR3 runs 14 residues. In DNA form, the CDR3 reads TGTGCCAGCAGTCGGGACGCCGAGAGGGAAAAACTGTTTTTT. It translates to CASSRDAEREKLFF.

The rearrangement uses TRBV6-2 or TRBV6-3 and TRBJ1-1, with D possibly TRBD1 on 5 matching bases. The CDR3 spans 15 residues. From germline, CDR1 is MNHEY and CDR2 SVGEGT. The V gene lost 4 bases and the J gene lost 0 bases, with 12 bases spanning the gap. CDR3 region: CASSSLRGLNTEAFF. CDR3 nucleotide sequence: TGTGCCAGCAGTTCGCTTAGGGGACTGAACACTGAAGCTTTCTTT.

The J gene is TRBJ2-3, the V gene TRBV9; a possible D gene is TRBD2 (6 bases). CDR1 is SGDLS, CDR2 YYNGEE, per germline. Trimming took off 3 bases at V and 6 bases at J, with 17 bases between the two ends. The length of the CDR3 is 15 residues. CDR3 region: CASSARVGGTDTQYF. The CDR3 DNA reads TGTGCCAGCAGCGCGAGGGTTGGCGGGACGGATACGCAGTATTTT.

V usage is TRBV7-9 and J usage is TRBJ2-7, with 9 bases aligning to TRBD1. V shed 5 bases, J shed 4 bases, and the junction held 3 bases outside the gene matches. This CDR3 spans 13 amino acids. The germline gives CDR1 SEHNR, CDR2 FQNEAQ (reference sequence). The CDR3: CASSGDRVYEQYF. DNA for the CDR3: TGTGCCAGCAGCGGGGACAGGGTTTACGAGCAGTACTTC.

The chain combines TRBV2 with TRBJ1-2; 10 bases align to TRBD1. Per the germline V gene, CDR1 is SNHLY and CDR2 is FYNNEI. V lost 5 bases, J lost 8 bases, and 8 bases stayed unmatched. This CDR3 comprises 14 residues. The CDR3 region has the DNA TGTGCCAGCAGTCTGACAGGGGGCCTCTTGGGCTACACCTTC. Translation: CASSLTGGLLGYTF.